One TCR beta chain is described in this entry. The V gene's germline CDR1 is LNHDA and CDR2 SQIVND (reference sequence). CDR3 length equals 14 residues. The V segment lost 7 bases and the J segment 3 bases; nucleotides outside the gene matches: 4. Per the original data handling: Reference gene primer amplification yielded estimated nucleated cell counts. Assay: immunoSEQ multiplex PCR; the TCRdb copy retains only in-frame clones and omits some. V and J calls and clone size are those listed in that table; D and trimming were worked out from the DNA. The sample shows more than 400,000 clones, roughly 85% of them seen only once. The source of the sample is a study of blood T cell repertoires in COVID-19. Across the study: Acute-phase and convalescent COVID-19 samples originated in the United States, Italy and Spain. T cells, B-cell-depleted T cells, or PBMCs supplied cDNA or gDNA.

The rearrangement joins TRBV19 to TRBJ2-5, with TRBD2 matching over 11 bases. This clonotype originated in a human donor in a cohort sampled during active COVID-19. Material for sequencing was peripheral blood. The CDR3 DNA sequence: TGTGCCAGTACCGGGACTAGCGGAGAAGAGACCCAGTACTTC. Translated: CASTGTSGEETQYF.